Shown below are 6 T cell receptor beta chains from a single sample sequenced in a study of B cell selection in AIRE deficiency. Regulatory T cells were sorted as CD4+CD25hiCD127low/negative cells. The protocol was immunoSEQ multiplex PCR, while the TCRdb copy is restricted to in-frame clones and leaves out a portion. The table shows around 22,000 clones, with about nine tenths occurring only once. What was sequenced was CD4+CD25+ Tregs sorted from PBMCs. The receptors shown here come from a human donor in good health.

V is TRBV19 and J is TRBJ2-3; 7 positions agree with TRBD1. V lost 8 bases to trimming and J lost 4 bases; unmatched junction nucleotides: 6. The CDR3 spans 13 residues. CDR1 LNHDA and CDR2 SQIVND come from the germline V gene (reference sequence). The CDR3 sequence is CASAQGMADTQYF. Written as DNA, the CDR3 is TGTGCCAGTGCACAGGGGATGGCAGATACGCAGTATTTT.

This chain connects TRBV2 to TRBJ1-5; no clear D. This CDR3 is built from 13 residues. Per germline, CDR1 SNHLY and CDR2 FYNNEI. V lost 5 bases and J 2 bases, leaving 7 bases between the germline ends. This chain's CDR3 is CASSFRRNQPQHF. The CDR3 DNA is TGTGCCAGCAGTTTTAGACGCAATCAGCCCCAGCATTTT.

The V call is TRBV29-1, the J call TRBJ1-2; no clear D. V was trimmed by 3 bases and J by 6 bases, leaving 5 bases between them. CDR1 and CDR2 from the germline V gene are SQVTM and ANQGSEA. The CDR3 is 10 residues long. This CDR3 is CSVDGDGYTF. CDR3 coding DNA: TGCAGCGTTGACGGGGATGGCTACACCTTC.

This clone showed up just once. The rearrangement uses TRBV7-8 and TRBJ1-2; no clear D. There are 16 residues in the CDR3. The germline CDR1 and CDR2 sequences are SGHVS and FQNEAQ. The V and J ends lost 0 bases and 4 bases respectively, with 15 bases between them. CDR3 nucleotide sequence: TGTGCCAGCAGCTTAGCCTCAAGTAGAGTGGGCTATGGCTACACCTTC. It codes for CASSLASSRVGYGYTF.

A single count supports this clone. The chain uses TRBV12-5 and TRBJ1-2; possibly TRBD1 for D (6 bases). Germline V gene sequence: CDR1 LGHNT, CDR2 FRNRAP. The CDR3 runs to 19 residues. The V end lost 0 bases, the J end lost 5 bases, and 25 bases lay between the germline ends. The CDR3 spells CASGLVAGGAPTIFYGYTF. The DNA for the CDR3 is TGTGCTAGTGGTTTGGTAGCTGGGGGGGCGCCCACTATTTTTTATGGCTACACCTTC. The entire variable domain, with the rest obtained from reference TRBV12-5 and TRBJ1-2, is as follows: DARVTQTPRHKVTEMGQEVTMRCQPILGHNTVFWYRQTMMQGLELLAYFRNRAPLDDSGMPKDRFSAEMPDATLATLKIQPSEPRDSAVYFCASGLVAGGAPTIFYGYTFGSGTRLTVV.

The chain recombines TRBV28 with TRBJ2-5; D unresolved. The ends were cut back, 6 bases at V and 3 bases at J, with 5 bases in the middle. Germline values: CDR1 MDHEN, CDR2 SYDVKM. CDR3 size: 11 residues. The CDR3 sequence is CASSREETQYF. The DNA of the CDR3 is TGTGCCAGCAGCCGTGAAGAGACCCAGTACTTC.